This entry concerns a single T cell receptor (beta chain). Its antigen is still unknown. The PCR was carried out with 60 Vbeta primers and 13 Jbeta primers. Sequencing was performed with immunoSEQ multiplex PCR; in TCRdb, only in-frame clones are kept and a portion is missing. The sample contains roughly 240,000 clones, 82% of which appear only once. These data come from a study of cytomegalovirus exposure and HLA in healthy donors. About the study: HLA-typed donors were the source of approximately 80 million unique TCRs held in an early data release.

Study-wide results and caveats: An assumption of roughly uniform sequencing depth across donors underlay the presence/absence analyses. Most TCR sequences were seen very rarely across donors, but some public TCRs occurred in many.

The source of this sequence is a woman between 40 and 50 years old in good health and CMV-seropositive. Sequenced input: PBMCs.

As DNA, the CDR3 is TGTGCCAGCAGTTACATAGCCTCCTACGAGCAGTACTTC. The encoded protein is CASSYIASYEQYF. The rearrangement joins TRBV6-6 to TRBJ2-5, with D unresolved. The better agreement between TRBJ2-7 and the DNA end casts doubt on the J call. The germline V gene encodes CDR1 MNHNY and CDR2 SVGAGI (reference sequence). The CDR3 is 13 amino acids.